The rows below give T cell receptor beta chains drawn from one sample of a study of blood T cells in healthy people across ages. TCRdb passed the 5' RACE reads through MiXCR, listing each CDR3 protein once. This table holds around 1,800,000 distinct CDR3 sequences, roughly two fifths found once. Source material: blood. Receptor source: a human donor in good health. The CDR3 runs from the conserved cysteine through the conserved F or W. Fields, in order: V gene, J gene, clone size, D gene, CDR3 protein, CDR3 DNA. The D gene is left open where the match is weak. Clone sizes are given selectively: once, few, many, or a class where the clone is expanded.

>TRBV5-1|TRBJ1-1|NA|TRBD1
CASSLDGQGGGEAFF
TGCGCCAGCAGCTTAGACGGACAGGGCGGCGGCGAAGCTTTCTTT
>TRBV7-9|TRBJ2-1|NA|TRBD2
CASSPQGGRHSYNEQFF
TGTGCCAGCAGCCCCCAGGGAGGGCGCCACTCCTACAATGAGCAGTTCTTC
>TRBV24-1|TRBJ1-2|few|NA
CATSDYPGQYGYTF
TGTGCCACCAGTGATTACCCAGGACAATATGGCTACACCTTC
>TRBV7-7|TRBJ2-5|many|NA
CASSLNNQETQYF
TGTGCCAGCAGCTTAAATAACCAAGAGACCCAGTACTTC
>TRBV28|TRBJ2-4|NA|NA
CASSSQRSGEGWNIQYF
TGTGCCAGCAGTTCCCAGCGGTCGGGGGAAGGGTGGAACATTCAGTACTTC
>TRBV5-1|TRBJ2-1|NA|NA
CASSLVGTQDNEQFF
TGCGCCAGCAGCTTGGTAGGGACCCAAGACAATGAGCAGTTCTTC
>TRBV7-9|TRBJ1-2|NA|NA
CASSLFLSTSRGYTF
TGTGCCAGCAGCTTATTTCTATCAACCTCCCGCGGCTACACCTTC
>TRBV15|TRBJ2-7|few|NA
CATSRDRSRLGQDYEQYF
TGTGCCACCAGCAGAGATAGGTCCCGGTTGGGGCAGGACTACGAGCAGTACTTC
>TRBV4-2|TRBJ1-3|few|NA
CASSQANVDTIYF
TGTGCCAGCAGCCAGGCTAATGTCGACACCATATATTTT
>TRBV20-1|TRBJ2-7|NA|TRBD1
CSARDLDRVPLWEQYF
TGCAGTGCTAGAGACCTCGACAGGGTCCCCCTTTGGGAGCAGTACTTC
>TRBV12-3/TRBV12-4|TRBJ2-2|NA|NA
CASRGNNPTGELFF
TGTGCCAGCAGGGGGAACAACCCCACCGGGGAGCTGTTTTTT
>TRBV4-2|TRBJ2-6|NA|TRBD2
CASSQVGGIHSGANVLTF
TGTGCCAGCAGCCAGGTCGGGGGGATCCACTCTGGGGCCAACGTCCTGACTTTC
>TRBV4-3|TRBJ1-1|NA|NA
CASSQDPRGWAFF
TGCGCCAGCAGCCAAGATCCCCGGGGTTGGGCTTTCTTT
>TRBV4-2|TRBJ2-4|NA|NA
CASSAEGYENIQYF
TGTGCCAGCAGCGCAGAGGGATATGAAAACATTCAGTACTTC
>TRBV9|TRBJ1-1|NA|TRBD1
CASSPGQGLENTEAFF
TGTGCCAGCAGCCCCGGACAGGGGCTGGAGAACACTGAAGCTTTCTTT
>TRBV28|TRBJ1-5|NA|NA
CASSLASFSNQPQHF
TGTGCCAGCAGTTTAGCCAGCTTTAGCAATCAGCCCCAGCATTTT
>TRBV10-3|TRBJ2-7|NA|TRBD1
CAISSTGSKHEQYF
TGTGCCATCAGTTCGACAGGGAGTAAACACGAGCAGTACTTC
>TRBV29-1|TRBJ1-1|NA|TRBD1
CSGHRGTNTEAFF
TGCAGCGGTCACAGGGGGACGAACACTGAAGCTTTCTTT
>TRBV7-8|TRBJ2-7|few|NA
CASSLTDSAGASSYEQYF
TGTGCCAGCAGCTTAACTGATTCGGCGGGGGCGAGCTCCTACGAGCAGTACTTC
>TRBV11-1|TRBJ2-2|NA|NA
CASSLEHAGGELFF
TGTGCCAGCAGCTTAGAGCATGCAGGCGGGGAGCTGTTTTTT
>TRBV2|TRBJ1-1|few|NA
CASSEAVRVGGNTEAFF
TGTGCCAGCAGTGAAGCCGTTCGTGTCGGGGGGAACACTGAAGCTTTCTTT
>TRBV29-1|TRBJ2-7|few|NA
CSVTGTIYEQYF
TGCAGCGTGACCGGGACCATCTACGAGCAGTACTTC
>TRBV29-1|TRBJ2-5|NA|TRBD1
CSVEGGQGQSGQYF
TGCAGCGTTGAAGGGGGACAGGGGCAGAGCGGGCAGTACTTC
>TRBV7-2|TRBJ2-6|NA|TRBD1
CASSSRGPGANVLTF
TGTGCCAGCAGTTCTAGGGGGCCTGGGGCCAACGTCCTGACTTTC